The present T cell receptor beta chain was sequenced within a study of shared T cell receptors in the human thymus. Trimming cost V 6 bases and J 11 bases; bases outside gene matches: 1. The CDR3 extends over 10 amino acids. Germline V gene sequence: CDR1 DFQATT, CDR2 SNEGSKA (reference sequence). This table comes from immunoSEQ multiplex PCR, and its TCRdb copy is limited to in-frame clones, with some not included. The data contain 600,000 to 900,000 clones, roughly 85% of them singletons. The same specimen was also included in a second study, on human thymus T cells. That work states: The donors were infants in Finland with congenital heart defects, otherwise immunologically healthy. Gene usage for V and J segments appeared biased in thymic and blood repertoires.

The sequence derives from a girl under three years old with a congenital heart defect. Sequenced: thymocytes. The genes are TRBV20-1 and TRBJ1-6; 7 bases line up with TRBD1. The CDR3 sequence is CSADRAPLHF. In DNA form, the CDR3 reads TGCAGTGCCGACAGGGCACCCCTCCACTTT.